This T cell receptor beta chain derives from a study of blood T cells in healthy people across ages. General observations from the study: It was not known whether donors were CMV positive (a possible confounder of expanded clonotype changes). A greater number of naive CD4+ cells and higher diversity distinguished long-lived donors from aged donors.

Points on this clonotype: What it recognizes is unknown.

With a J-beta primer mix and a sample-barcoded 5' primer, a second PCR ran roughly 7 to 11 cycles. TCRdb analysed the 5' RACE reads with MiXCR anew, one entry per CDR3 protein. The data show some 1.5 million distinct CDR3 sequences, 28% seen once. The CDR3 is 16 residues long. Per the germline V gene, CDR1 is LGHDT and CDR2 is YNNKEL (reference sequence). The gene calls are TRBV3-1 and TRBJ2-7; 7 nucleotides line up with TRBD2. The J call may be wrong; the DNA end is better matched by TRBJ2-5. Sequencing was performed on blood. This sequence originates from a woman aged 25 to 39 in good health. In DNA, the CDR3 is TGTGCCAGCAGCCAAGTGAACAGCCTAGCGGAAGAGACCCAGTACTTC. It yields the protein CASSQVNSLAEETQYF.